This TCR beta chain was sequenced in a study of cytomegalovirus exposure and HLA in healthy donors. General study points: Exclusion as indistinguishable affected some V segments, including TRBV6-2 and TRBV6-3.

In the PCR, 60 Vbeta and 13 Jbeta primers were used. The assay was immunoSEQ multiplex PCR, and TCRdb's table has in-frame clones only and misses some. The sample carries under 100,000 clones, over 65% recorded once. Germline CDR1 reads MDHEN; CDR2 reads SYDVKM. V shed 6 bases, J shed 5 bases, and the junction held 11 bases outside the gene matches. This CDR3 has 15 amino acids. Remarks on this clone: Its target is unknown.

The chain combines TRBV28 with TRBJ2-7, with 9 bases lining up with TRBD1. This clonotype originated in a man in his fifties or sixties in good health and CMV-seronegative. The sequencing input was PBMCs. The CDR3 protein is CASSLEGTGNHEQYF. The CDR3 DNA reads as TGTGCCAGCAGCCTCGAGGGGACAGGGAACCACGAGCAGTACTTC.